A single sample is the source of the 17 T cell receptor beta chains below, sequenced in a study of Graves' ophthalmopathy and Graves' hyperthyroidism (dated by TCRdb to about 2018). TCRdb lists the instrument as Illumina HiSeq 2000. For repertoire sequencing, TCR beta CDR3 regions were amplified from RNA transcripts. The first round was an RT-PCR using HTBI primers with the Qiagen OneStep RT-PCR kit, and this first round was followed by a second-round multiplex PCR, then size selection and purification. TCRdb itself trimmed the public reads at Q25 with fastp, ran MiXCR and retained productive beta chains. Duplicate CDR3 protein sequences are folded into a single record with the most common DNA and genes. The sample includes more than 300,000 distinct CDR3 sequences, with roughly 15% observed a single time. The top ten hold 5.5% to 7% of the sample. Input material: peripheral blood. The receptors come from a woman in her late teens or twenties with stable Graves' hyperthyroidism. Donor details come from another sample of the same person, matched by shared clones.

In this sample, this clonotype turned up many times. V usage is TRBV12-3 or TRBV12-4 and J usage is TRBJ1-3; D not resolved. This CDR3 is built from 16 residues. V dropped 1 base and J dropped 0 bases, with 10 bases sitting between them. This CDR3 is CASSLEGGISGNTIYF. CDR3 nucleotide sequence: TGTGCCAGCAGTTTAGAAGGCGGGATCTCTGGAAACACCATATATTTT.

This clonotype was seen repeatedly, ten times or more. J is TRBJ2-7 and V is TRBV12-5; D gene ambiguous. CDR3 size: 11 residues. Trimming pared 2 bases from V and 6 bases from J, leaving 5 bases between. Germline lookup yields CDR1 LGHNT and CDR2 FRNRAP. The chain's CDR3 is CASGLFREQYF. In nucleotides, the CDR3 is TGTGCTAGTGGTTTGTTCCGCGAGCAGTACTTC.

The chain has TRBV6-5 and TRBJ1-5; D is perhaps TRBD1 (6 bases). Trimming shortened V by 4 bases and J by 2 bases, and 15 bases separated the two germline ends. Germline V gives CDR1 MNHEY, CDR2 SVGAGI. This CDR3 is built from 16 residues. The CDR3 sequence: CASSSGWGLGNQPQHF. DNA for the CDR3: TGTGCCAGCAGTTCCGGATGGGGGCTCGGCAATCAGCCCCAGCATTTT.

In its sample, this clonotype was seen many times. The V call is TRBV5-1, the J call TRBJ1-1; 7 bases align to TRBD1. V gave up 0 bases and J gave up 3 bases; unmatched junction bases: 2. Germline V CDR1 and CDR2: SGHRS, YFSETQ. The CDR3 is 14 residues long. The CDR3 bases are TGCGCCAGCAGCTTGGCAGGGACAGACACTGAAGCTTTCTTT. Translating gives CASSLAGTDTEAFF.

The table lists this clonotype with many counts. This sequence joins TRBV18 and TRBJ2-5; tentatively, D is TRBD1 (6 bases). V gave up 6 bases and J gave up 5 bases, with 16 bases separating them. The CDR3 has 14 residues. In germline, CDR1 is KGHSH, CDR2 LQKENI. The CDR3 sequence is CASSHRDPRETQYF. DNA of the CDR3: TGTGCCAGCTCTCACAGGGATCCCCGGGAGACCCAGTACTTC.

As regards this clonotype: Possible read error: a much larger clone is one base away. The gene calls are TRBV25-1 and TRBJ2-7; 8 bases are a match to TRBD1. There are 15 residues in the CDR3. Germline CDR1 is MGHDK and CDR2 is SYGVNS. The V gene end was trimmed by 5 bases and the J gene end by 2 bases; junction bases not matched to a gene: 8. The CDR3 DNA sequence: TGTGCCAGCAGTTCGTGGACAGGGTCCCCCTACGAGCAGTACTTC. It encodes CASSSWTGSPYEQYF.

This chain connects TRBV7-8 to TRBJ2-7; TRBD2 agrees at 15 bases. V dropped 3 bases and J dropped 0; count of bases not matched to a gene: 3. This CDR3 has 17 residues. Germline V lookup: CDR1 SGHVS, CDR2 FQNEAQ. CDR3 in amino acids: CASSLGTSGGHSYEQYF. In nucleotides, the CDR3 is TGTGCCAGCAGCTTGGGGACTAGCGGGGGGCACTCCTACGAGCAGTACTTC.

The chain uses TRBV6-1 and TRBJ2-5; D is unclear. CDR1 is MNHNS, CDR2 SASEGT, per germline. This CDR3 comprises 17 residues. Trimming stripped 6 bases from V and 0 bases from J, with 20 bases between. CDR3 sequence reads: CASSQDTTELYQETQYF. The CDR3 coding sequence is TGTGCCAGCAGCCAAGACACGACTGAACTGTACCAAGAGACCCAGTACTTC.

J is TRBJ2-7 and V is TRBV20-1, with TRBD1 identical over 9 bases. Germline assignment: CDR1 DFQATT and CDR2 SNEGSKA (reference sequence). Trimming cost V 6 bases and J 6 bases; bases outside gene matches: 9. The CDR3 has 13 residues. CDR3 region: CSARTGEFSEQYF. In DNA form, the CDR3 reads TGCAGTGCCAGGACAGGGGAATTTTCCGAGCAGTACTTC.

In its sample, this clonotype was seen many times. V is TRBV12-3 or TRBV12-4 and J is TRBJ1-2, with D possibly TRBD1 on 5 matching bases. V lost 5 bases and J 2 bases, leaving 15 bases between the germline ends. This CDR3 has 15 amino acids. The chain's CDR3 is CASSPYRGGNYGYTF. DNA of the CDR3: TGTGCCAGCAGTCCATACCGGGGCGGAAACTATGGCTACACCTTC.

A few counts support this clonotype. The chain couples TRBV5-5 to TRBJ2-2, with D unclear. The V gene's germline CDR1 is SGHKS and CDR2 YYEKEE (reference sequence). V lost 0 bases to trimming and J lost 1 base, with 7 bases between them. The CDR3 consists of 15 residues. The CDR3: CASSLGELNTGELFF. The DNA of the CDR3 is TGTGCCAGCAGCTTGGGGGAATTGAACACCGGGGAGCTGTTTTTT.

Many counts were recorded for this clonotype. The rearrangement uses TRBV6-5 and TRBJ1-2; D gene uncertain. The germline CDR1 and CDR2 sequences are MNHEY and SVGAGI. Trimming stripped 0 bases from V and 6 bases from J, with 17 bases between. CDR3 length equals 16 residues. The CDR3 nucleotides read TGTGCCAGCAGTTACTCGGCCGGGAGAGGAGTGGATGGCTACACCTTC. Its translation is CASSYSAGRGVDGYTF.

This clonotype has ten or more counts. The chain recombines TRBV12-3 or TRBV12-4 with TRBJ2-2, with D unresolved. This CDR3 region has 16 residues. The V and J ends lost 4 bases and 1 base respectively, with 13 bases between them. The CDR3 sequence: CASSWSDRKNTGELFF. The CDR3 coding sequence is TGTGCCAGCAGTTGGTCGGACCGAAAGAACACCGGGGAGCTGTTTTTT.

The chain has TRBV19 and TRBJ2-7, with D perhaps given as TRBD1 or TRBD2 (6 bases each). The CDR3 totals 15 residues. The germline V gene encodes CDR1 LNHDA and CDR2 SQIVND (reference sequence). The germline V and J ends were trimmed by 3 bases and 2 bases, with 14 bases remaining between them. The CDR3 protein is CASSIRGGGTYEQYF. Here the CDR3 DNA reads TGTGCCAGTAGTATTCGAGGAGGGGGTACCTACGAGCAGTACTTC.

This clonotype was recorded at least ten times. The chain couples TRBV6-5 to TRBJ2-5; D is ambiguous. Between the trimmed V and J ends, which lost 2 bases and 0 bases, there was a span of 7 bases. The CDR3 loop spans 14 amino acids. The germline V gene has CDR1 MNHEY and CDR2 SVGAGI. The CDR3 protein is CASSYGLNQETQYF. In DNA form, the CDR3 reads TGTGCCAGCAGTTACGGGCTCAACCAAGAGACCCAGTACTTC.

This clonotype was seen a few times. This chain links TRBV20-1 with TRBJ2-2; D might be TRBD1 or TRBD2, each matching 6 bases. Germline V gene data show CDR1 as DFQATT and CDR2 as SNEGSKA (reference sequence). The ends were cut back, 5 bases at V and 3 bases at J, with 19 bases in the middle. This CDR3 spans 16 amino acids. The CDR3 DNA is TGCAGTGCTCCCGACAGGAGGGATGGCGACACCGGGGAGCTGTTTTTT. The encoded protein is CSAPDRRDGDTGELFF.

This chain uses TRBV5-1 with TRBJ1-6; 12 nucleotides match TRBD1. Germline V lookup: CDR1 SGHRS, CDR2 YFSETQ. The CDR3 totals 16 residues. V dropped 0 bases and J dropped 9; count of bases not matched to a gene: 4. CDR3 region: CASSLAGTGGRSPLHF. In nucleotides, the CDR3 is TGCGCCAGCAGCTTGGCCGGGACAGGGGGCCGTTCACCCCTCCACTTT. The variable domain in full, with the rest retrieved from reference TRBV5-1 and TRBJ1-6, is KAGVTQTPRYLIKTRGQQVTLSCSPISGHRSVSWYQQTPGQGLQFLFEYFSETQRNKGNFPGRFSGRQFSNSRSEMNVSTLELGDSALYLCASSLAGTGGRSPLHFGNGTRLTVT.